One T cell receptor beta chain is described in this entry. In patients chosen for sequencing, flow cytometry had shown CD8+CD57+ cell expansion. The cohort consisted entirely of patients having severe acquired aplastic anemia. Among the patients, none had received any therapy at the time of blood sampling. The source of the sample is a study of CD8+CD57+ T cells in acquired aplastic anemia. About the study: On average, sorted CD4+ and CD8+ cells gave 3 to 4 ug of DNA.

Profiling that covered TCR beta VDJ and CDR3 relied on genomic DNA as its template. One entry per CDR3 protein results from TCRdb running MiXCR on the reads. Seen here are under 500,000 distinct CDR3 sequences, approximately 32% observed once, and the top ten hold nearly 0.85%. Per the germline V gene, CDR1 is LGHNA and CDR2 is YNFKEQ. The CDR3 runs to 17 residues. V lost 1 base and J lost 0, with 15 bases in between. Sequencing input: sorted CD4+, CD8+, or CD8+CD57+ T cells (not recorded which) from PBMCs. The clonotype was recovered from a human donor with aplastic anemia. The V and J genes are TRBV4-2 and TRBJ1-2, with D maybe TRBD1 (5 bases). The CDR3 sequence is CASSQGGGRGANYGYTF. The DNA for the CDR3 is TGTGCCAGCAGCCAAGGGGGGGGACGGGGGGCTAACTATGGCTACACCTTC.